The source of this T cell receptor beta chain is a study of blood T cells in healthy people across ages. In the case of this clonotype: Its cognate antigen is unknown.

With a J-beta primer mix and a sample-barcoded 5' primer, a second PCR ran about 6 to 11 cycles. With 12 random nucleotides, a template-switch adaptor tagged each individual cDNA molecule. TCRdb recomputed calls from the 5' RACE reads with MiXCR, one row per CDR3 protein. The data contain around 2 million distinct CDR3 sequences, about 39% of them singletons. General study findings and limits: The authors considered diversity estimates from one million T cells to be underestimates. More naive CD4+ cells and higher diversity marked long-lived donors relative to aged donors.

There are 15 residues in the CDR3. Germline V CDR1 and CDR2: MNHEY, SVGAGI. V gave up 7 bases and J gave up 7 bases, with 17 bases separating them. The chain links TRBV6-5 to TRBJ1-6; D is unclear. Sequencing was carried out using blood. The clonotype originates from a human donor in good health. CDR3 bases: TGTGCCAGCACCTACCAGGCCGTTGCAAATTCACCCCTCCACTTT. Protein sequence: CASTYQAVANSPLHF.